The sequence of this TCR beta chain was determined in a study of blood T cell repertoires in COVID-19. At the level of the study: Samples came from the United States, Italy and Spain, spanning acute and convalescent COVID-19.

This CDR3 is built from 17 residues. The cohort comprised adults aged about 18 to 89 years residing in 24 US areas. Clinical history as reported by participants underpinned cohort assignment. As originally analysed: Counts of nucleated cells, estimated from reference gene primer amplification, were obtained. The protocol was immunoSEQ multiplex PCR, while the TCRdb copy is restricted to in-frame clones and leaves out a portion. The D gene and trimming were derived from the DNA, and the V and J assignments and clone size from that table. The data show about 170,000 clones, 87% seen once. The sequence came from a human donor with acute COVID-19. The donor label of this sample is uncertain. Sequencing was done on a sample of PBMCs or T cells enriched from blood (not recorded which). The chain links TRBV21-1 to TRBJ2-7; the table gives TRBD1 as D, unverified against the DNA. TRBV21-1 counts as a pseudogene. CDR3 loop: CASSKGGNRVSYHEQYF. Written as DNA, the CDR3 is TGTGCCAGCAGCAAAGGAGGAAACAGGGTGAGTTACCACGAGCAGTACTTC.